These 27 T cell receptor beta chains came from one sample sequenced in a study of blood T cell repertoires in COVID-19. Only in-frame clones appear in the TCRdb table, and some are missing; sequencing was by immunoSEQ multiplex PCR. The data hold about 190,000 clones, with 80% to 85% observed a single time. The sequencing input was PBMCs or T cells enriched from blood (not recorded which). The receptor source for this set is a woman in her twenties or thirties who had been exposed to COVID-19.

The chain combines TRBV6-6 with TRBJ1-5; D perhaps matches TRBD1 (5 bases). CDR1 MNHNY and CDR2 SVGAGI come from the germline V gene (reference sequence). CDR3 length: 14 residues. Trimming cost V 5 bases and J 7 bases, with 15 bases left between them. The CDR3 is CASSETGEAQPQHF. Here the CDR3 DNA reads TGTGCCAGCAGTGAGACGGGGGAGGCCCAGCCCCAGCATTTT.

V usage is TRBV11-2 and J usage is TRBJ2-7; 7 nucleotides align to TRBD2. Germline V gene data show CDR1 as SGHAT and CDR2 as FQNNGV. This CDR3 is built from 14 residues. J gave up 2 bases and V 1 base, and 2 bases lay outside the gene matches. As DNA, the CDR3 is TGTGCCAGCAGCTTAGCTGCGGGGGCCTACGAGCAGTACTTC. This sequence encodes CASSLAAGAYEQYF.

This chain uses TRBV10-3 with TRBJ2-3; 12 positions agree with TRBD2. The CDR3 covers 18 residues. The junction had 14 bases not matched to a gene; V was cut back by 4 bases and J by 6 bases. CDR1 ENHRY and CDR2 SYGVKD come from the germline V gene. The CDR3 region has the DNA TGTGCCATCAGTGGAGAGCTAGCGGGGGGGAGTAGTAGGGATACGCAGTATTTT. Residues: CAISGELAGGSSRDTQYF.

This chain uses TRBV5-6 with TRBJ2-3; 7 bases are a match to TRBD2. The V gene end was trimmed by 0 bases and the J gene end by 2 bases; junction bases not matched to a gene: 3. The V gene's germline CDR1 is SGHDT and CDR2 YYEEEE. The CDR3 sequence is 15 residues long. CDR3 nucleotides: TGTGCCAGCAGCTTGGGGGGGGGACCCACAGATACGCAGTATTTT. It yields the protein CASSLGGGPTDTQYF. The full variable domain, with the rest looked up from reference TRBV5-6 and TRBJ2-3, is DAGVTQSPTHLIKTRGQQVTLRCSPKSGHDTVSWYQQALGQGPQFIFQYYEEEERQRGNFPDRFSGHQFPNYSSELNVNALLLGDSALYLCASSLGGGPTDTQYFGPGTRLTVL.

This clone was detected once. This sequence joins TRBV2 and TRBJ2-2; tentatively, D is TRBD1 (5 bases). Trimming took off 8 bases at V and 3 bases at J, with 13 bases between the two ends. Germline CDR1 is SNHLY and CDR2 is FYNNEI. This CDR3 is built from 14 residues. As DNA, the CDR3 is TGTGCCAGCTATGGGGCTAGGGACACCGGGGAGCTGTTTTTT. The encoded protein is CASYGARDTGELFF.

CDR3 sequence reads: CASSRARIRGETQYF. The DNA for the CDR3 is TGTGCCAGCAGCAGAGCTAGGATTCGGGGGGAGACCCAGTACTTC. V and J are TRBV3-1 (or the pseudogene TRBV3-2) and TRBJ2-5, with D possibly TRBD2 on 6 matching bases. Looked up from germline, CDR1 is LGHDT and CDR2 is YNNKEL (reference sequence). The CDR3 totals 15 residues. The V end was cut by 5 bases, the J end by 5 bases, with 18 bases between.

The rearrangement links TRBV6-2 or TRBV6-3 to TRBJ2-1; 7 bases align to TRBD1. V lost 2 bases to trimming and J lost 4 bases; unmatched junction nucleotides: 8. Germline values: CDR1 MNHEY, CDR2 SVGEGT. The CDR3 covers 16 residues. The chain's CDR3 is CASSYTTGIPYNEQFF. As DNA, the CDR3 is TGTGCCAGCAGTTACACGACAGGGATTCCTTACAATGAGCAGTTCTTC.

V gene TRBV18 combines with J gene TRBJ1-4; 8 bases fit TRBD1. The length of the CDR3 is 18 residues. Germline V CDR1 and CDR2: KGHSH, LQKENI. V lost 3 bases to trimming and J lost 3 bases; unmatched junction nucleotides: 12. The CDR3 sequence: CASSPRSGTGGSNEKLFF. In DNA, the CDR3 is TGTGCCAGCTCACCTAGATCCGGGACAGGAGGATCTAATGAAAAACTGTTTTTT.

This clone was recorded only once. CDR3 amino acids: CSVEDRGPDEQFF. Here the CDR3 DNA reads TGCAGCGTTGAAGACAGGGGGCCAGATGAGCAGTTCTTC. The rearrangement links TRBV29-1 to TRBJ2-1, with 8 bases aligning to TRBD1. Looked up from germline, CDR1 is SQVTM and CDR2 is ANQGSEA. The V and J ends lost 0 bases and 8 bases, in that order; junction bases with no gene match: 3. This CDR3 comprises 13 residues.

This chain connects TRBV3-1 (or the pseudogene TRBV3-2) to TRBJ1-2; TRBD1 matches 10 bases. The CDR3 contains 16 residues. With 4 bases clipped from V and 4 bases from J, the junction kept 9 bases outside the gene matches. Germline V gene data show CDR1 as LGHDT and CDR2 as YNNKEL (reference sequence). The CDR3 nucleotides read TGTGCCAGCAGCCTCTGGGGACAGGGGAGAAGCTATGGCTACACCTTC. Translated, it gives CASSLWGQGRSYGYTF.

The chain combines TRBV7-8 with TRBJ2-3, with 8 bases matching TRBD2. V shed 6 bases and J 2 bases; nucleotides not matched to a gene: 4. Looked up from germline, CDR1 is SGHVS and CDR2 is FQNEAQ. This CDR3 is built from 14 residues. The CDR3 protein is CASRRGAHTDTQYF. The CDR3 DNA sequence: TGTGCCAGCAGGCGGGGGGCCCACACAGATACGCAGTATTTT.

The chain is built from TRBV2 and TRBJ2-3, with 16 bases lining up with TRBD2. V lost 4 bases to trimming and J lost 6 bases; unmatched junction nucleotides: 4. Germline V gives CDR1 SNHLY, CDR2 FYNNEI. This CDR3 is built from 16 residues. As DNA, the CDR3 is TGTGCCAGCAGTGCCTTGGGACTAGCGGGGGGGGATACGCAGTATTTT. Its translation: CASSALGLAGGDTQYF. Variable domain in full (rest from reference TRBV2 and TRBJ2-3): EPEVTQTPSHQVTQMGQEVILRCVPISNHLYFYWYRQILGQKVEFLVSFYNNEISEKSEIFDDQFSVERPDGSNFTLKIRSTKLEDSAMYFCASSALGLAGGDTQYFGPGTRLTVL.

The V gene is TRBV30, the J gene TRBJ1-4, with TRBD1 identical over 9 bases. Trimming at V came to 5 bases and at J to 0 bases, leaving 7 bases not matched to a gene. The CDR3 consists of 16 residues. Germline loops: CDR1 GTSNPN, CDR2 SVGIG (reference sequence). The DNA for the CDR3 is TGTGCCTGGGAGGGCCGGACAGGGGCAACTAATGAAAAACTGTTTTTT. Translation gives CAWEGRTGATNEKLFF.

The chain is built from TRBV7-2 and TRBJ2-5; 12 nucleotides line up with TRBD2. J was trimmed by 5 bases and V by 1 base; bases with no gene match: 8. CDR3 length: 17 amino acids. Germline CDR1 and CDR2: SGHTA and FQGNSA. The CDR3 DNA follows: TGTGCCAGCAGCTTAGTGGCTAGCGGGGGGGCCAGGGAGACCCAGTACTTC. Encoded protein: CASSLVASGGARETQYF.

This sequence joins TRBV10-1 and TRBJ2-2; D perhaps matches TRBD1 (6 bases). V was pared by 6 bases and J by 0 bases, with 8 bases between. Germline V CDR1 and CDR2: WNHNN, SYGVQD (reference sequence). The CDR3 consists of 14 residues. The CDR3 spells CASRRTANTGELFF. DNA of the CDR3: TGCGCCAGCAGAAGGACAGCGAACACCGGGGAGCTGTTTTTT.

The chain carries TRBV19 and TRBJ2-7, with D possibly TRBD1 on 6 matching bases. The germline V gene has CDR1 LNHDA and CDR2 SQIVND (reference sequence). The CDR3 runs 14 residues. V was shortened by 1 base and J by 5 bases, with 12 bases between the two germline ends. The CDR3 nucleotides read TGTGCCAGTAGTATAGGCCAGGGGATCAACGAGCAGTACTTC. This gives the protein CASSIGQGINEQYF.

Here the CDR3 DNA reads TGCAGCGTTGTTATAGGGGGCTCCTACGAGCAGTACTTC. It codes for CSVVIGGSYEQYF. This chain links TRBV29-1 with TRBJ2-7; maybe TRBD1 (6 bases). This CDR3 has 13 residues. Trimming pared 4 bases from V and 0 bases from J, leaving 10 bases between. Looked up from germline, CDR1 is SQVTM and CDR2 is ANQGSEA.

The V gene is TRBV10-2, the J gene TRBJ2-2, with D hard to call. The length of the CDR3 is 14 residues. V lost 0 bases to trimming and J lost 3 bases, with 5 bases between them. Germline CDR1 and CDR2: WSHSY and SAAADI. This CDR3 is CASSESEYTGELFF. The CDR3 DNA reads as TGCGCCAGCAGTGAGTCCGAGTACACCGGGGAGCTGTTTTTT.

The sample holds many counts of this clone. The J gene is TRBJ1-2, the V gene TRBV3-1 (or the pseudogene TRBV3-2); tentative D call: TRBD1 (5 bases). Germline loops: CDR1 LGHDT, CDR2 YNNKEL (reference sequence). V lost 7 bases to trimming and J lost 7 bases, with 16 bases between them. CDR3 length equals 13 residues. CDR3 amino acids: CASTELGQCGYTF. The CDR3 DNA reads TGTGCCAGCACTGAGCTGGGGCAGTGTGGCTACACCTTC.

The chain joins TRBV5-1 to TRBJ1-5; TRBD1 matches 9 bases. The trim removed 4 bases at V and 8 bases at J, leaving 7 bases unmatched. The CDR3 consists of 14 residues. Germline assignment: CDR1 SGHRS and CDR2 YFSETQ. CDR3 bases: TGCGCCAGCAGCCCAGGACAGGGGAGTGAGCCCCAGCATTTT. Translation gives CASSPGQGSEPQHF. Drawing the rest from reference TRBV5-1 and TRBJ1-5, the complete variable domain is KAGVTQTPRYLIKTRGQQVTLSCSPISGHRSVSWYQQTPGQGLQFLFEYFSETQRNKGNFPGRFSGRQFSNSRSEMNVSTLELGDSALYLCASSPGQGSEPQHFGDGTRLSIL.

The V gene is TRBV5-4, the J gene TRBJ2-7, with D hard to call. This CDR3 is 12 amino acids long. V was clipped by 4 bases and J by 2 bases, with 7 bases between them. The germline V gene encodes CDR1 SGHNT and CDR2 YYREEE (reference sequence). CDR3: CASSPKPYEQYF. CDR3 DNA: TGTGCCAGCAGCCCGAAGCCCTACGAGCAGTACTTC.

In its sample, this clone was seen once. The chain combines TRBV4-1 with TRBJ2-5; perhaps TRBD2 as D (5 bases). This CDR3 is 14 amino acids long. Germline V gives CDR1 MGHRA, CDR2 YSYEKL. V lost 1 base and J lost 6, with 12 bases in between. The CDR3 nucleotides read TGCGCCAGCAGCCAAGTAGACTACCCAAAGACCCAGTACTTC. This encodes CASSQVDYPKTQYF.

The V call is TRBV12-3 or TRBV12-4, the J call TRBJ2-7; D gene unclear. The V gene lost 7 bases and the J gene lost 3 bases, with 13 bases spanning the gap. CDR3 length equals 13 residues. CDR3 in amino acids: CASTLGRYYEQYF. CDR3 sequence (DNA): TGTGCCAGCACCCTAGGAAGATACTACGAGCAGTACTTC.

The chain has TRBV19 and TRBJ1-4; the D gene is possibly TRBD1 (6 bases). Trimming stripped 5 bases from V and 2 bases from J, with 12 bases between. This CDR3 comprises 15 residues. The germline V gene has CDR1 LNHDA and CDR2 SQIVND (reference sequence). The chain's CDR3 is CASSDQGLTNEKLFF. DNA for the CDR3: TGTGCCAGTAGTGACCAGGGGTTGACTAATGAAAAACTGTTTTTT.

The DNA for the CDR3 is TGCGCCAGCAGTGAGTCCGGGACAGGGACATATAATTCACCCCTCCACTTT. Protein sequence: CASSESGTGTYNSPLHF. This chain uses TRBV10-2 with TRBJ1-6; 9 bases align to TRBD1. Trimming took 0 bases from V and 4 from J; bases not matched to a gene: 4. Germline V lookup: CDR1 WSHSY, CDR2 SAAADI. CDR3 length equals 17 residues.

This chain uses TRBV3-1 (or the pseudogene TRBV3-2) with TRBJ2-7, with D perhaps TRBD2 (5 bases). V was trimmed by 8 bases and J by 4 bases, leaving 12 bases between them. The CDR3 extends over 12 amino acids. Germline V CDR1 and CDR2: LGHDT, YNNKEL (reference sequence). CDR3 sequence reads: CASLGTGYEQYF. The CDR3 DNA is TGTGCCAGCCTGGGAACGGGGTACGAGCAGTACTTC.

The genes are TRBV2 and TRBJ1-2, with 9 bases that match TRBD1. V shed 7 bases, J shed 4 bases, and the junction held 13 bases outside the gene matches. The germline CDR1 and CDR2 sequences are SNHLY and FYNNEI. The CDR3 sequence is 16 residues long. CDR3 in amino acids: CASILLPGQGFYGYTF. The CDR3 DNA follows: TGTGCCAGCATTCTACTCCCAGGACAGGGGTTCTATGGCTACACCTTC.